This T cell receptor (beta chain) appears in the sequencing data of a study of shared clonotypes between healthy human individuals. Profiled with immunoSEQ multiplex PCR; TCRdb holds only in-frame clones, not every one. The repertoire holds about 2 million clones, with 95% as singletons. In germline, CDR1 is SGHTA, CDR2 FQGNSA. V dropped 4 bases and J dropped 2; count of bases not matched to a gene: 1. The CDR3 loop spans 14 amino acids. Of note for this clone: A much more abundant neighbour one base away suggests this may be a read error. The sample has other DNA sequences that encode this CDR3 too.

This chain joins TRBV7-2 and TRBJ1-5; 8 positions agree with TRBD1. This TCR derives from a man in his late teens or twenties in good health. What was sequenced was naive CD4+ T cells sorted from blood. Subset of the sample: CD45RA+ positively selected. As DNA, the CDR3 is TGTGCCAGCAGCTCGGGACAGGGCAATCAGCCCCAGCATTTT. Amino acids: CASSSGQGNQPQHF.